Included here is one T cell receptor beta chain sequence, with context. The antigen is not known. The sample belongs to a study of cytomegalovirus exposure and HLA in healthy donors. Study outcomes and limitations: Despite most TCR sequences being rare, some public TCRs occurred in many donors.

V was clipped by 4 bases and J by 0 bases; unmatched bases: 2. CDR3 length: 15 residues. The germline CDR1 and CDR2 sequences are SGHRS and YFSETQ. With 60 Vbeta and 13 Jbeta primers, the PCR was carried out. Profiling relied on immunoSEQ multiplex PCR, and the TCRdb table lists in-frame clones only, not all of them. The data hold fewer than 200,000 clones, with around 80% observed a single time. This chain uses TRBV5-1 with TRBJ1-3, with 9 bases matching TRBD1. Sequences were obtained from PBMCs. The receptor's source is a woman under 30 in good health and CMV-seronegative. Here the CDR3 reads CASSRDRASGNTIYF. The DNA for the CDR3 is TGCGCCAGCAGCAGGGACAGGGCCTCTGGAAACACCATATATTTT. Complete variable domain (other parts from reference TRBV5-1 and TRBJ1-3): KAGVTQTPRYLIKTRGQQVTLSCSPISGHRSVSWYQQTPGQGLQFLFEYFSETQRNKGNFPGRFSGRQFSNSRSEMNVSTLELGDSALYLCASSRDRASGNTIYFGEGSWLTVV.